The clone carrying this T cell receptor (beta chain) was detected many times. The antigen remains unidentified. This sample is part of a study of identical twins. Points from the study as a whole: Within cord blood, abundant beta clonotypes carried fewer insertions, but memory repertoires showed no such trend.

The length of the CDR3 is 14 residues. In germline, CDR1 is SGHRS, CDR2 YFSETQ. Trimming removed 0 bases from V and 8 bases from J, with 9 bases in between. TCRdb reanalysed the 5' RACE reads using MiXCR and keeps one entry per CDR3 protein. In the table there are hundreds of thousands of distinct CDR3 sequences, about 7% of which are singletons. The sample was also reused in another study, on yellow fever vaccine responses in identical twins.

The sample taken for sequencing was memory (CD45RO+) T cells sorted from blood. The source is a woman younger than 35 in good health. The rearrangement links TRBV5-1 to TRBJ1-6, with D unresolved. As DNA, the CDR3 is TGCGCCAGCAGCTTGGAGGGTTTCGATTCACCCCTCCACTTT. It specifies CASSLEGFDSPLHF.